This TCR beta chain appears in the sequencing data of a study of Ad26.COV2.S vaccination and SARS-CoV-2 variants (dated by TCRdb to 2020 to 2022). Describing the broader study: TCRbeta repertoire sequencing served as the tool for gauging how specific and how broad the SARS-CoV-2-reactive T cell receptors were following Ad26.COV2.S vaccination. The TCR-sequenced set comprised about 32 samples: some 20 Ad26.COV2.S vaccine recipients, 5 placebo recipients and 8 SARS-CoV-2 convalescent individuals.

The study at large found these results: According to the authors, total T cell responses may have been underestimated by the TCR breadth and depth analyses. Vaccine and placebo recipients had similar non-spike TCR breadth, a finding consistent with the vaccine containing only spike. After vaccination, substantial breadth of spike-specific CD8+ and CD4+ T cell responses was reported. Higher spike-specific TCR breadth was observed in Ad26.COV2.S recipients than in placebo recipients (P = 0.0014).

The immunoSEQ Assay was used to sequence TCRbeta CDR3 regions. After extraction, genomic DNA underwent amplification by bias-controlled multiplex PCR, followed by high-throughput sequencing. In the original analysis: To quantify the absolute abundance of each unique TCRbeta CDR3 region, sequences were collapsed and filtered. Usable DNA was measured by amplifying reference genes present in all nucleated cells, and TCRbeta template counts were normalized to that usable DNA to estimate T cell fraction. Repertoire TCRs were annotated as SARS-CoV-2-specific by exact matching of V gene, CDR3 amino acid sequence and J gene to a known reactive TCR set. The reference SARS-CoV-2 TCR set was derived from MIRA and filtered for enrichment in COVID-19-positive ImmuneCODE repertoires, a step that removed public or cross-reactive TCRs. Based on the MIRA antigens, annotated TCRs were further analysed at the level of specific ORF or position within ORF. Breadth was defined as the number of annotated unique rearrangements divided by the total number of unique productive rearrangements, and depth was defined as the summed frequency of the annotated unique rearrangements. TCR breadth was compared between groups using two-sided Wilcoxon rank-sum tests. The immuneACCESS repertoire file appears here via TCRdb, limited to in-frame rearrangements. These files lack a portion of the clones; in checked studies, under half of the deficit traces to unresolved V genes, and the cause of the others is not known. The V and J calls and clone size are taken from that table; D and trimming were inferred from the DNA. In this sample the table shows about 350,000 clones, around 90% of which occur a single time. The ten largest clones represent around 4% of the sample.

The time point label here, explained by the study, means: individuals recovered from natural SARS-CoV-2 infection. This clone appeared once. There is no known antigen for this receptor. Base qualities are not provided; no much larger clone lies one nucleotide away. The sequencing here drew on peripheral blood, taken after recovery from COVID-19. The sequence was collected from a human donor who had recovered from COVID-19.

The CDR3 region reads CASRAGAEAFF. DNA sequence: TGCGCCAGCAGGGCGGGAGCTGAAGCTTTCTTT. The chain joins TRBV10-2 to TRBJ1-1; the D gene remains uncertain. V drops 6 bases and J drops 6 bases, leaving 8 bases in between. Taken from cysteine to phenylalanine, the CDR3 has 11 residues. The kept DNA is CDR3 alone, 33 bases in frame from the first base. CDR1 and CDR2, looked up from the germline V gene, are WSHSY and SAAADI.